The entry below describes one TCR beta chain. Its cognate antigen is unknown. The assay was immunoSEQ multiplex PCR, and TCRdb's table has in-frame clones only and misses some. The sample carries fewer than 250,000 clones, roughly 89% recorded once. This specimen comes from a study of cytomegalovirus exposure and HLA in healthy donors. Study outcomes and limitations: Confirmation was obtained in vitro that a few CMV-associated chains are specific for CMV antigens. The classifier reportedly diagnosed cytomegalovirus status with high sensitivity and specificity. Most TCRs appeared rarely, but some public TCRs recurred in many donors.

This CDR3 comprises 14 residues. Germline loops: CDR1 SGHAT, CDR2 FQNNGV. The V and J ends lost 1 base and 4 bases respectively, with 7 bases between them. Sample: PBMCs. The chain has TRBV11-2 and TRBJ2-2; tentative D call: TRBD1 (5 bases). This sequence was found in a man aged 18 to 35 in good health and CMV-seronegative. The CDR3, as DNA: TGTGCCAGCAGCTTAGTAGGGGTCACCGGGGAGCTGTTTTTT. It yields the protein CASSLVGVTGELFF.